This record covers a single T cell receptor (beta chain). The sample belongs to a study of blood T cell repertoires in COVID-19. Participants came from about two dozen US areas, aged about 18 to 89 years. Before being deemed recovered, Cohort 3 donors had two negative PCRs, clearance, or symptom resolution. Generated by immunoSEQ multiplex PCR, the TCRdb table keeps only in-frame clones and is missing some. The sample contains 150,000 to 250,000 clones, about 80% of which appear only once. What was sequenced was PBMCs or T cells enriched from blood (not recorded which). The TCR originated in a man aged 40-50 years who had recovered from COVID-19.

The CDR3 DNA reads as TGTGCCAGCAGTTCCTATACCGGGACAGAGAACACCGGGGAGCTGTTTTTT. Protein: CASSSYTGTENTGELFF. The V and J genes are TRBV27 and TRBJ2-2; 7 bases match TRBD1. Germline CDR1 reads MNHEY; CDR2 reads SMNVEV (reference sequence). The CDR3 spans 17 residues. V dropped 4 bases and J dropped 1; count of bases not matched to a gene: 9.